This T cell receptor beta chain appears in the sequencing data of a study of OX40 agonist ivuxolimab in advanced cancers. The study in broad terms: Ivuxolimab, which targeted the costimulatory receptor OX40 (CD134), was an agonistic, fully human IgG2 monoclonal antibody. Intravenous ivuxolimab was administered to patients every 2 weeks at six dose levels: 0.01, 0.1, 0.3, 1.5, 3 and 10 mg/kg. Of the roughly 50 dose-escalation patients, hepatocellular carcinoma was present in about 20, melanoma in some 15, renal cell carcinoma in 9 and head and neck cancer in 9. In the dose-escalation cohort, 65% to 90% of patients were male, and the mean age was about 55 years, with a range of roughly 20 to 80. Patients were allowed to have had prior anti-PD-1, anti-PD-L1 or anti-CTLA-4 therapy, and 30% to 50% of the dose-escalation patients had previously received checkpoint inhibitors. Partial responses occurred in three dose-escalation patients: two with cutaneous melanoma and one with hepatocellular carcinoma. The point of sequencing TCRbeta in the periphery was to test whether ivuxolimab changed TCR sequence diversity and drove clonal T-cell expansion. The paper describes the monotherapy dose-escalation part (N ≈ 52 patients) of the phase I trial of ivuxolimab.

With respect to this clone: Its antigen has not been determined. No clone much larger than this one lies a single base away; base qualities are absent.

On the study overall, not on this receptor specifically: Which antigens the clonally expanded peripheral T cells were specific for was not determined. At doses from 0.1 to 3.0 mg/kg, clonal expansion was seen in both CD4+ and CD8+ blood T cells between baseline and week 6. Low levels of normalized T-cell clonal expansion were also seen in some patients who did not respond. In the 0.1-3.0 mg/kg groups, partial responders were among the patients with the lowest normalized peripheral clonal expansion, particularly in CD8+ T cells. After ivuxolimab, more expanded clones were found on average in CD8+ T cells than in CD4+ T cells.

From the germline V gene, CDR1 is SGHNT and CDR2 is YENEEA. V is pared back by 2 bases and J by 4 bases, with 8 bases lying between the germline termini. The CDR3, cysteine through phenylalanine, is 13 amino acids long. Of the read, only the CDR3 DNA is kept; its 39 bases are in frame from base 1. The trial excluded patients who had a history of autoimmune disease or who were on systemic immunosuppression. In every dose cohort, peripheral blood was drawn for TCR sequencing at baseline, cycle 4 day 1, and cycle 7 day 1. The samples were taken from a phase I, first-in-human, multicenter, open-label dose-escalation trial of ivuxolimab. Adults with locally advanced or metastatic melanoma, renal cell carcinoma, hepatocellular carcinoma or head and neck squamous cell carcinoma were enrolled in the trial. Before TCR sequencing, CD4+ T cells and CD8+ T cells from peripheral blood were sorted into separate populations.

For sequencing of the TCRbeta CDR3 region, genomic DNA was extracted from the sorted cells. The immunoSEQ Assay was used to sequence the TCRbeta CDR3 regions. Not all clones reach the TCRdb copy of this immuneACCESS table, which keeps in-frame sequences only. Checked studies attribute under half of the gap to unresolved V genes and leave the rest unexplained. The table for this sample lists some 41,000 clones; roughly nine tenths of them were counted only once. The ten top clones hold 0.55% to 0.6% of the sample. The sequencing here drew on CD4+ or CD8+ T cells sorted from blood, taken in a trial of the OX40 agonist ivuxolimab. This receptor was taken from an adult with an advanced solid tumor such as melanoma, head and neck, liver or kidney cancer. Recombination joined TRBV11-3 with TRBJ1-2, with the D gene call left open. This receptor has the CDR3 CASSLNGPYGYTF. In nucleotides, the sequence is TGTGCCAGCAGCTTAAACGGACCCTATGGCTACACCTTC.